This T cell receptor (beta chain) was recovered during a study of cytomegalovirus exposure and HLA in healthy donors. V was pared by 7 bases and J by 7 bases, with 10 bases between. The CDR3 is 11 residues long. Germline V gives CDR1 MNHEY, CDR2 SVGAGI. Study outcomes and limitations: The classifier reportedly diagnosed cytomegalovirus status with high sensitivity and specificity. A later analysis reportedly found that, within productive TCRs, an Asian-associated ancestry cluster had fewer N-insertions than the mean observed across the approximately 690 donors.

PCR amplification relied on 60 Vbeta primers (plus 13 Jbeta primers). The method was immunoSEQ multiplex PCR; TCRdb's version includes in-frame clones alone and lacks a portion of them. This table holds about 150,000 clones, around 79% found once. The sample holds a few counts of this clone. Its antigen remains unknown. The chain joins TRBV6-5 to TRBJ1-1; tentatively, D is TRBD1 (6 bases). Sequenced: PBMCs. This receptor was taken from a human donor in good health. The CDR3 loop reads CASIDRFEAFF. In DNA, the CDR3 is TGTGCCAGCATTGACAGGTTTGAAGCTTTCTTT.